These 28 T cell receptor beta chains share one sample of origin, sequenced in a study of blood T cell repertoires in COVID-19. The protocol was immunoSEQ multiplex PCR, while the TCRdb copy is restricted to in-frame clones and leaves out a portion. The sample lists roughly 280,000 clones, about 86% seen once, with less than 4.5% in the top ten. Sequenced material: peripheral blood. The receptors stem from a man between 18 and 35 years old with active or convalescent COVID-19.

This chain joins TRBV19 and TRBJ1-6; 7 bases align to TRBD1. This CDR3 has 13 residues. Trimming at V came to 2 bases and at J to 10 bases, leaving 2 bases not matched to a gene. From germline, CDR1 is LNHDA and CDR2 SQIVND (reference sequence). CDR3 sequence reads: CASSIQGESPLHF. The CDR3 bases are TGTGCCAGTAGTATACAGGGGGAATCACCCCTCCACTTT.

The V gene is TRBV3-1 (or the pseudogene TRBV3-2), the J gene TRBJ1-1, with D unresolved. The V gene's germline CDR1 is LGHDT and CDR2 YNNKEL (reference sequence). Between the trimmed V and J ends, which lost 2 bases and 5 bases, there was a span of 12 bases. The CDR3 covers 14 residues. The CDR3 sequence: CASSQQEGRTEAFF. The CDR3 nucleotides read TGTGCCAGCAGCCAACAAGAGGGAAGAACTGAAGCTTTCTTT.

The chain couples TRBV2 to TRBJ2-1, with D perhaps matching TRBD1 (5 bases). Germline V CDR1 and CDR2: SNHLY, FYNNEI. The CDR3 contains 12 residues. Trimming took 4 bases from V and 6 from J, leaving 7 bases between them. Written as DNA, the CDR3 is TGTGCCAGCAGTGGACAGCTCAATGAGCAGTTCTTC. Encoded protein: CASSGQLNEQFF.

The CDR3 region is CAPPNRYSNCSYNSPLHF. The DNA for the CDR3 is TGTGCCCCCCCCAACAGGTATTCTAATTGCTCCTATAATTCACCCCTCCACTTT. The rearrangement uses TRBV6-7 and TRBJ1-6; tentatively, D is TRBD1 (5 bases). TRBV6-7 is labeled an ORF, and its function is uncertain. V lost 11 bases and J 0 bases, leaving 23 bases between the germline ends. The CDR3 has 18 residues.

This clone was found once. The genes are TRBV30 and TRBJ2-1; D is ambiguous. Germline V gene sequence: CDR1 GTSNPN, CDR2 SVGIG (reference sequence). The length of the CDR3 is 11 residues. Trimming shortened V by 0 bases and J by 9 bases, and 6 bases separated the two germline ends. CDR3 region: CAWSVYGEQFF. Written as DNA, the CDR3 is TGTGCCTGGAGTGTATACGGTGAGCAGTTCTTC. Full variable domain (remainder filled in from reference TRBV30 and TRBJ2-1): SQTIHQWPATLVQPVGSPLSLECTVEGTSNPNLYWYRQAAGRGLQLLFYSVGIGQISSEVPQNLSASRPQDRQFILSSKKLLLSDSGFYLCAWSVYGEQFFGPGTRLTVL.

The rearrangement links TRBV5-4 to TRBJ1-3; tentative D call: TRBD1 (6 bases). This CDR3 is 14 amino acids long. The ends were cut back, 2 bases at V and 1 base at J, with 7 bases in the middle. Germline CDR1 is SGHNT and CDR2 is YYREEE (reference sequence). The CDR3 loop reads CASSFTGSGNTIYF. The CDR3 coding sequence is TGTGCCAGCAGCTTCACAGGGTCTGGAAACACCATATATTTT.

The rearrangement links TRBV9 to TRBJ1-2; 8 positions agree with TRBD1. J gave up 3 bases and V 4 bases, and 2 bases lay outside the gene matches. Germline V gene lookup returns CDR1 SGDLS and CDR2 YYNGEE. The length of the CDR3 is 13 residues. CDR3 nucleotide sequence: TGTGCCAGCAGCCAGGGGGCCCACTATGGCTACACCTTC. This codes for CASSQGAHYGYTF. Based on the CDR3 plus reference TRBV9 and TRBJ1-2, the full variable domain is DSGVTQTPKHLITATGQRVTLRCSPRSGDLSVYWYQQSLDQGLQFLIQYYNGEERAKGNILERFSAQQFPDLHSELNLSSLELGDSALYFCASSQGAHYGYTFGSGTRLTVV.

The chain uses TRBV2 and TRBJ2-3; tentative D call: TRBD2 (6 bases). Germline V gene data show CDR1 as SNHLY and CDR2 as FYNNEI. The CDR3 covers 11 residues. V was clipped by 4 bases and J by 9 bases, with 8 bases between them. CDR3 bases: TGTGCCAGCAGTGGGGAGGACACGCAGTATTTT. Translating gives CASSGEDTQYF.

The V and J genes are TRBV2 and TRBJ2-5; possibly TRBD1 for D (5 bases). CDR1 and CDR2 (germline): SNHLY, FYNNEI. CDR3 length equals 14 residues. V was cut by 7 bases and J by 3 bases, with 15 bases left in between. CDR3 coding DNA: TGTGCCAGCAATTCCCAGGGTTCGGAAGAGACCCAGTACTTC. Amino acid sequence: CASNSQGSEETQYF.

CDR3 coding DNA: TGTGCCAGCAGCTATGGGATAGGCGGGAGGGCCAGAGACTACAATGAGCAGTTCTTC. Translated, it gives CASSYGIGGRARDYNEQFF. V usage is TRBV6-2 or TRBV6-3 and J usage is TRBJ2-1; TRBD2 agrees at 9 bases. With V trimmed by 6 bases and J by 3 bases, 18 bases remained unmatched. Per the germline V gene, CDR1 is MNHEY and CDR2 is SVGEGT. The CDR3 runs 19 residues.

This CDR3 is CSVEGTGSEKLFF. In DNA form, the CDR3 reads TGCAGCGTTGAGGGGACAGGGTCTGAAAAACTGTTTTTT. The chain uses TRBV29-1 and TRBJ1-4, with 9 positions matching TRBD1. This CDR3 spans 13 amino acids. V trimming: 3 bases; J trimming: 7 bases; junction bases outside the gene matches: 3. Germline CDR1 is SQVTM and CDR2 is ANQGSEA.

This clone was recorded once. The V gene is TRBV27, the J gene TRBJ2-3; TRBD2 matches 11 bases. The CDR3 has 16 residues. Losses at the gene ends were 0 bases for V and 1 base for J; bases not matched to a gene: 0. Germline CDR1 is MNHEY and CDR2 is SMNVEV (reference sequence). This CDR3 is CASSLSTSGGTDTQYF. DNA for the CDR3: TGTGCCAGCAGTTTATCGACTAGCGGGGGCACAGATACGCAGTATTTT.

The chain recombines TRBV30 with TRBJ2-1, with TRBD2 matching 11 bases. CDR3 length: 14 residues. V lost 0 bases, J lost 10 bases, and 5 bases stayed unmatched. Looked up from germline, CDR1 is GTSNPN and CDR2 is SVGIG (reference sequence). The CDR3 DNA reads TGTGCCTGGAGTGTACTAGCGGGAGTCGAAGAGCAGTTCTTC. As protein: CAWSVLAGVEEQFF.

The rearrangement joins TRBV24-1 to TRBJ1-2; possibly TRBD1 for D (5 bases). CDR3 length equals 15 residues. Germline V gene sequence: CDR1 KGHDR, CDR2 SFDVKD. V lost 5 bases to trimming and J lost 6 bases, with 18 bases between them. CDR3 sequence reads: CATSAPEPGGNGYTF. The CDR3 DNA is TGTGCCACCAGTGCCCCCGAGCCGGGGGGAAATGGCTACACCTTC.

The rearrangement joins TRBV5-1 to TRBJ2-3, with unresolved D. Trimming removed 5 bases at V and 2 bases at J, with 12 bases between. This CDR3 comprises 14 residues. Germline V CDR1 and CDR2: SGHRS, YFSETQ. CDR3 loop: CASRARSDTDTQYF. The DNA for the CDR3 is TGCGCCAGCAGGGCGAGGTCAGACACAGATACGCAGTATTTT.

This clone was seen just once. The chain's CDR3 is CASSRSPGTEAFF. The DNA of the CDR3 is TGTGCCAGCAGCCGATCCCCGGGAACTGAAGCTTTCTTT. This chain uses TRBV12-3 or TRBV12-4 with TRBJ1-1; no clear D. There are 13 residues in the CDR3. V lost 6 bases and J lost 5, with 13 bases in between.

V and J are TRBV2 and TRBJ1-6, with D possibly matching TRBD1 (6 bases). The germline gives CDR1 SNHLY, CDR2 FYNNEI. V shed 1 base and J shed 5 bases, with 6 bases lying between them. This CDR3 has 14 amino acids. The DNA for the CDR3 is TGTGCCAGCAGTGAAGGACAGGATAATTCACCCCTCCACTTT. This codes for CASSEGQDNSPLHF.

V and J are TRBV7-7 and TRBJ2-5; weak D call: TRBD2 (5 bases). The CDR3 runs to 11 residues. V gave up 5 bases and J gave up 4 bases, with 5 bases separating them. The V gene's germline CDR1 is SSHAT and CDR2 FNYEAQ (reference sequence). The CDR3 loop is CASSEGETQYF. CDR3 coding DNA: TGTGCCAGCAGCGAGGGAGAGACCCAGTACTTC. The full variable domain, in which reference TRBV7-7 and TRBJ2-5 provide the parts outside the CDR3, is GAGVSQSPRYKVTKRGQDVTLRCDPISSHATLYWYQQALGQGPEFLTYFNYEAQPDKSGLPSDRFSAERPEGSISTLTIQRTEQRDSAMYRCASSEGETQYFGPGTRLLVL.

The genes are TRBV9 and TRBJ2-1; 7 nucleotides match TRBD2. The CDR3 is 16 amino acids. From germline, CDR1 is SGDLS and CDR2 YYNGEE. J was trimmed by 4 bases and V by 4 bases; bases with no gene match: 11. The CDR3 sequence: CASSPTPDGGYNEQFF. As DNA, the CDR3 is TGTGCCAGCAGCCCCACCCCCGACGGGGGGTACAATGAGCAGTTCTTC.

V gene TRBV7-2 combines with J gene TRBJ1-3; D may be TRBD1 (6 bases). V lost 1 base, J lost 2 bases, and 12 bases lay in between. The CDR3 totals 16 residues. Germline CDR1 and CDR2: SGHTA and FQGNSA. The CDR3 sequence is CASSLGQTGPGNTIYF. The CDR3 nucleotides read TGTGCCAGCAGCTTAGGCCAGACAGGCCCTGGAAACACCATATATTTT.

CDR3 in amino acids: CASSFRTTGPDTQYF. In nucleotides, the CDR3 is TGTGCCAGCAGTTTCCGGACGACAGGGCCAGATACGCAGTATTTT. The gene calls are TRBV27 and TRBJ2-3, with 7 bases matching TRBD1. In germline, CDR1 is MNHEY, CDR2 SMNVEV (reference sequence). The CDR3 runs 15 residues. V lost 3 bases to trimming and J lost 4 bases; unmatched junction nucleotides: 7.

There are a few counts of this clone. The J gene is TRBJ1-3, the V gene TRBV29-1; D may be TRBD1 (6 bases). Trimming left V 6 bases short and J 4 bases short, with 16 bases between. CDR1 and CDR2 (germline): SQVTM, ANQGSEA. This CDR3 comprises 14 residues. CDR3 DNA sequence: TGCAGCGTGACCCAGGGGCCGCGGGGAAACACCATATATTTT. Translation: CSVTQGPRGNTIYF.

This clone was detected once. The V gene is TRBV6-5, the J gene TRBJ2-7; 8 nucleotides agree with TRBD2. V shed 4 bases, J shed 2 bases, and the junction held 10 bases outside the gene matches. Germline V gene lookup returns CDR1 MNHEY and CDR2 SVGAGI. The CDR3 length is 16 residues. The CDR3 protein is CASSSPREGDTYEQYF. CDR3 DNA sequence: TGTGCCAGCAGTTCCCCTCGGGAGGGGGATACCTACGAGCAGTACTTC.

The chain is built from TRBV5-1 and TRBJ2-5; 15 positions match TRBD2. With 0 bases clipped from V and 4 bases from J, the junction kept 4 bases outside the gene matches. CDR3 length: 17 residues. Germline-derived CDR1 and CDR2 are SGHRS and YFSETQ. DNA of the CDR3: TGCGCCAGCAGCTTGGGTCCGGGACTAGCGGGAGGAGAGACCCAGTACTTC. This encodes CASSLGPGLAGGETQYF.

This chain joins TRBV30 and TRBJ1-5, with D possibly matching TRBD1 (5 bases). This CDR3 is built from 15 residues. The germline gives CDR1 GTSNPN, CDR2 SVGIG (reference sequence). Trimming stripped 2 bases from V and 0 bases from J, with 11 bases between. The CDR3 sequence: CAWSQTGYSNQPQHF. CDR3 nucleotides: TGTGCCTGGAGTCAAACAGGCTATAGCAATCAGCCCCAGCATTTT. Looking up the rest from reference TRBV30 and TRBJ1-5 gives the full variable domain: SQTIHQWPATLVQPVGSPLSLECTVEGTSNPNLYWYRQAAGRGLQLLFYSVGIGQISSEVPQNLSASRPQDRQFILSSKKLLLSDSGFYLCAWSQTGYSNQPQHFGDGTRLSIL.

The V call is TRBV24-1, the J call TRBJ2-1; the match to TRBD2 covers 12 bases. There are 17 residues in the CDR3. Germline-derived CDR1 and CDR2 are KGHDR and SFDVKD. Losses at the gene ends were 4 bases for V and 7 bases for J; bases not matched to a gene: 10. DNA of the CDR3: TGTGCCACCAGTGACGCCCTACTAGCGGGAGGCATAAATGAGCAGTTCTTC. Translated: CATSDALLAGGINEQFF.

The rearrangement joins TRBV11-2 to TRBJ1-2; tentatively, D is TRBD1 (6 bases). Looked up from germline, CDR1 is SGHAT and CDR2 is FQNNGV. The CDR3 spans 14 residues. The ends were cut back, 5 bases at V and 2 bases at J, with 12 bases in the middle. CDR3 DNA sequence: TGTGCCAGCAGCCCCAGGGGTTCCAACTATGGCTACACCTTC. This gives the protein CASSPRGSNYGYTF.

The V gene is TRBV9, the J gene TRBJ2-2, with D hard to call. The CDR3 length is 13 residues. Trimming left V 0 bases short and J 5 bases short, with 5 bases between. Germline lookup yields CDR1 SGDLS and CDR2 YYNGEE. CDR3: CASSVVLTGELFF. CDR3 nucleotide sequence: TGTGCCAGCAGCGTAGTACTGACCGGGGAGCTGTTTTTT. Full variable domain (rest looked up from reference TRBV9 and TRBJ2-2): DSGVTQTPKHLITATGQRVTLRCSPRSGDLSVYWYQQSLDQGLQFLIQYYNGEERAKGNILERFSAQQFPDLHSELNLSSLELGDSALYFCASSVVLTGELFFGEGSRLTVL.